The 8 T cell receptor beta chains listed next were all sequenced from one sample in a study of Ad26.COV2.S vaccination and SARS-CoV-2 variants. The protocol was immunoSEQ multiplex PCR, while the TCRdb copy is restricted to in-frame clones and leaves out a portion. The data contain around 400,000 clones, over 75% of them singletons. Treatment defined: around 19 received Ad26.COV2.S at low or high dose, single or two shots; several received placebo; per-sample allocation not given. Collection of the samples took place on day 63 after the first injection of vaccine or placebo. This specimen was peripheral blood, taken in a trial of Ad26.COV2.S vaccine versus placebo. The receptors were gathered from a person aged 18-60 years who received the Ad26.COV2.S COVID-19 vaccine or a placebo.

The V call is TRBV5-4, the J call TRBJ2-5; 7 bases are shared with TRBD2. Germline CDR1 SGHNT, CDR2 YYREEE (reference sequence). The CDR3 consists of 16 residues. J lost 3 bases, V lost 0 bases, and 8 bases had no gene match. The CDR3, as DNA: TGTGCCAGCAGCTTGGCTGGACTAGGCAGCAAAGAGACCCAGTACTTC. Protein product: CASSLAGLGSKETQYF.

V gene TRBV7-2 combines with J gene TRBJ2-2; TRBD2 aligns across 12 bases. There are 18 residues in the CDR3. V trimming: 1 base; J trimming: 7 bases; junction bases outside the gene matches: 10. Germline loops: CDR1 SGHTA, CDR2 FQGNSA. CDR3 protein: CASSLDLAGGRRSGELFF. CDR3 DNA sequence: TGTGCCAGCAGCTTAGATCTAGCGGGAGGGCGGCGTAGCGGGGAGCTGTTTTTT.

This sequence joins TRBV5-6 and TRBJ2-3; tentatively, D is TRBD2 (5 bases). Trimming left V 4 bases short and J 0 bases short, with 9 bases between. The CDR3 spans 14 residues. Germline V gives CDR1 SGHDT, CDR2 YYEEEE. The CDR3 nucleotides are TGTGCCAGCAGCGGTAGGACTAGCACAGATACGCAGTATTTT. Its translation is CASSGRTSTDTQYF. The full variable domain, completed using reference TRBV5-6 and TRBJ2-3, is DAGVTQSPTHLIKTRGQQVTLRCSPKSGHDTVSWYQQALGQGPQFIFQYYEEEERQRGNFPDRFSGHQFPNYSSELNVNALLLGDSALYLCASSGRTSTDTQYFGPGTRLTVL.

The genes are TRBV18 and TRBJ1-6, with D unclear. Trimming took off 5 bases at V and 0 bases at J, with 8 bases between the two ends. Germline V CDR1 and CDR2: KGHSH, LQKENI. The CDR3 sequence is 15 residues long. This CDR3 reads CASSMGSSYNSPLHF. CDR3 nucleotide sequence: TGTGCCAGCTCAATGGGGAGCTCCTATAATTCACCCCTCCACTTT.

V is TRBV11-2 and J is TRBJ2-2; D is unresolved. CDR3 length equals 16 residues. Germline assignment: CDR1 SGHAT and CDR2 FQNNGV. The V end lost 0 bases, the J end lost 1 base, and 9 bases lay between the germline ends. CDR3 sequence: CASSLDQTRNTGELFF. In nucleotides, the CDR3 is TGTGCCAGCAGCTTAGATCAGACGCGGAACACCGGGGAGCTGTTTTTT.

The chain recombines TRBV11-3 with TRBJ1-1; D is unclear. The V end lost 0 bases, the J end lost 7 bases, and 9 bases lay between the germline ends. The germline gives CDR1 SGHNT, CDR2 YENEEA. The CDR3 contains 13 residues. The DNA for the CDR3 is TGTGCCAGCAGCTTAGATCAGGCTAGTGAAGCTTTCTTT. Its protein product is CASSLDQASEAFF.

This chain connects TRBV5-1 to TRBJ2-1, with D unclear. Germline assignment: CDR1 SGHRS and CDR2 YFSETQ. Trimming took 4 bases from V and 0 from J, leaving 11 bases between them. The CDR3 has 15 residues. CDR3 loop: CASSQSVSSYNEQFF. The DNA of the CDR3 is TGCGCCAGCAGCCAAAGCGTTAGCTCCTACAATGAGCAGTTCTTC.

The rearrangement joins TRBV19 to TRBJ2-1, with TRBD1 matching over 12 bases. Germline V gene lookup returns CDR1 LNHDA and CDR2 SQIVND (reference sequence). V was pared by 5 bases and J by 8 bases, with 13 bases of the junction left unmatched. This CDR3 region has 17 residues. CDR3 bases: TGTGCCAGTAGTCCCCTCAGCGGGACAGGGGGCCTCTATGAGCAGTTCTTC. Translation: CASSPLSGTGGLYEQFF.